This is a list of T cell receptor beta chains from one sample in a study of neurological immune-mediated disorders. TCRdb re-analysed the 5' RACE reads in MiXCR, keeping a single row per CDR3 protein. The sample includes tens of thousands of distinct CDR3 sequences, 3.5% of them seen just once. Sequenced: PBMCs. The source is a woman aged 45-60 years with multiple sclerosis. Both conserved end residues are part of each CDR3. Fields, in order: clone size, J gene, CDR3 length, V gene, D gene, CDR3 DNA, CDR3 protein. The D gene is left open where the match is weak. Clone size is shown for a subset of rows, as once, few, many or a class of expanded clone.

>many|TRBJ1-1|16|TRBV25-1|-
TGTGCCAGCAGTGCCCCCCCGGGATGGGGAACCACTGAAGCTTTCTTT
CASSAPPGWGTTEAFF
>many|TRBJ2-4|17|TRBV15|-
TGTGCCACCAGCAGAGATCCCCTAAGGGGGACTAAAAACATTCAGTACTTC
CATSRDPLRGTKNIQYF
>many|TRBJ2-7|20|TRBV10-3|TRBD1
TGTGCCATCACTCCTCCCTCCGCAGCCCCCCGGACAGGGGTTTCCTACGAGCAGTACTTC
CAITPPSAAPRTGVSYEQYF
>-|TRBJ1-5|13|TRBV12-3/TRBV12-4|-
TGTGCCAGCCATCGGGGGGGGGGTAAGACCCAGAATTTT
CASHRGGGKTQNF
>-|TRBJ2-3|16|TRBV5-1|-
TGCGCCATCAGCTTGGGTCCTTCACCTAGCACAGATACGCAGTATTTT
CAISLGPSPSTDTQYF
>many|TRBJ2-1|15|TRBV27|TRBD2
TGTGCCAGCAGTCACCCGGGACTAGCTGGGAATGAGCAGTTCTTC
CASSHPGLAGNEQFF
>many|TRBJ2-1|16|TRBV7-2|-
TGTGCCAGCAGCTTAGTACTAGCCCTTTCCTACAATGAGCAGTTCTTC
CASSLVLALSYNEQFF
>many|TRBJ1-2|15|TRBV5-1|-
TGCGCCAGCAGCATAACAGGACCCCTTAACTATGGCTACACCTTC
CASSITGPLNYGYTF
>many|TRBJ2-2|13|TRBV5-1|-
TGCGCCAGCAGCTTCAGTGGCACCGGGGAGCTGTTTTTT
CASSFSGTGELFF
>few|TRBJ2-7|16|TRBV18|TRBD2
TGTGCCAGCTCACCACTAGCGGGGGTTTCGTCCTACGAGCAGTACTTC
CASSPLAGVSSYEQYF
>-|TRBJ2-2|13|TRBV27|-
TGTGCCAGCAGTTCTGTGGGATCCGGGGAGCTGTTTTTT
CASSSVGSGELFF
>many|TRBJ2-2|15|TRBV7-2|TRBD2
TGTGCCAGCAGCTCCCTAGCGGTAAACACCGGGGAGCTGTTTTTT
CASSSLAVNTGELFF
>many|TRBJ1-6|13|TRBV7-9|-
TGTGCCAGCAGCCCCGGACGTTCTTCACCCCTCCACTTT
CASSPGRSSPLHF
>many|TRBJ1-2|13|TRBV20-1|TRBD1
TGCAGTGCTAGCCTACAGGGGGCCTCTGGCTACACCTTC
CSASLQGASGYTF
>many|TRBJ2-1|16|TRBV20-1|TRBD2
TGCAGTGCCATAGAGATAAGCGGGGGGGCCGCCCATGAGCAGTTCTTC
CSAIEISGGAAHEQFF
>many|TRBJ2-1|15|TRBV28|-
TGTGCCAGCAGTTTGTATCGGGGGCCCTACAATGAGCAGTTCTTC
CASSLYRGPYNEQFF
>many|TRBJ2-1|14|TRBV20-1|TRBD2
TGCAGTGTACGGCGGGGGGGTGTAGACAATGAGCAGTTCTTC
CSVRRGGVDNEQFF
>many|TRBJ1-1|15|TRBV4-1|TRBD1
TGCGCCAGCAGCCCCATGGGGACAGGGAACACTGAAGCTTTCTTT
CASSPMGTGNTEAFF
>many|TRBJ1-2|17|TRBV5-1|TRBD1
TGCGCCAGCAGCCCATCCCGGGACAGAAGCACACTGGCGGGCTACACCTTC
CASSPSRDRSTLAGYTF
>many|TRBJ1-5|14|TRBV18|-
TGTGCCAGCTCACCACCAGATAGGACCAGGCCCCAGCATTTT
CASSPPDRTRPQHF
>many|TRBJ2-7|14|TRBV6-5|-
TGTGCCAGCAGTTACTTTACCGGTTCCTACGAGCAGTACTTC
CASSYFTGSYEQYF
>many|TRBJ2-5|14|TRBV28|TRBD2
TGTGCCAGCACCGGGACTAGCGAAGAAGAGACCCAGTACTTC
CASTGTSEEETQYF
>many|TRBJ2-1|14|TRBV18|-
TGTGCCAGCACGAGGCAGTGGTCCTACAATGAGCAGTTCTTC
CASTRQWSYNEQFF
>many|TRBJ2-7|12|TRBV20-1|-
TGCAGTGCCCACCGGGACCAAGGGGAGCAGTACTTC
CSAHRDQGEQYF
>many|TRBJ1-5|15|TRBV12-3/TRBV12-4|-
TGTGCCAGCAGTTTAACAGATCATAGCAATCAGCCCCAGCATTTT
CASSLTDHSNQPQHF
>many|TRBJ2-3|12|TRBV12-3/TRBV12-4|-
TGTGCCAGTGGCGGTAGCACAGATACGCAGTATTTT
CASGGSTDTQYF
>-|TRBJ2-3|14|TRBV27|-
TGTGCCAGCAGTCAGTATCGGGGGGCAAATAAGCAGTATTTT
CASSQYRGANKQYF
>many|TRBJ2-5|13|TRBV7-9|-
TGTGCCAGCAGCTTAGAGAGTAGAGAGACCCAGTACTTC
CASSLESRETQYF
>many|TRBJ2-3|16|TRBV9|-
TGTGCCAGCAGCCCCGAGGGGAGTACCCTCACAGATACGCAGTATTTT
CASSPEGSTLTDTQYF
>many|TRBJ2-1|15|TRBV9|-
TGTGCCAGCAGCGTAGGGGGGGACCTATACAATGAGCAGTTCTTC
CASSVGGDLYNEQFF
>many|TRBJ2-2|14|TRBV4-3|-
TGCGCCAGCAGCCAAGGCTACTACACCGGGGAGCTGTTTTTT
CASSQGYYTGELFF
>-|TRBJ2-3|17|TRBV29-1|TRBD2
TGCAGCGGCAGGGGACTAGAGGGGGGGACTGGCACAGATACGCAGTATTTT
CSGRGLEGGTGTDTQYF
>many|TRBJ1-3|17|TRBV7-2|-
TGTGCCAGCAGCCCTAGCGGCAGAGCGGGAGGCGGAAACACCATATATTTT
CASSPSGRAGGGNTIYF
>many|TRBJ1-6|16|TRBV7-6|TRBD1
TGTGCCAGCAGCAGAGGACAGGGGGCACGCCGGGAACCCCTCCACTTT
CASSRGQGARREPLHF
>-|TRBJ1-5|14|TRBV20-1|-
TGCAGTGCCCACCCCGGAAAGGGTGGGCAGCCCCAGCATTTT
CSAHPGKGGQPQHF
>many|TRBJ2-5|18|TRBV6-5|TRBD2
TGTGCCAGCAGTTATTCCGCCCCCGGACTAGCGGGGGGAGAGACCCAGTACTTC
CASSYSAPGLAGGETQYF
>many|TRBJ2-2|14|TRBV2|-
TGTGCCAGCAACTTGGGCCTCTGGACCGGGGAGCTGTTTTTT
CASNLGLWTGELFF
>many|TRBJ2-5|15|TRBV5-1|TRBD2
TGCGCCAGCAGTACCAATACCGGGACTAGCGGGACCCAGTACTTC
CASSTNTGTSGTQYF
>many|TRBJ2-4|16|TRBV2|-
TGTGCCAGCAGTGAATCGCTGAATAAAGCCAAAAACATTCAGTACTTC
CASSESLNKAKNIQYF
>many|TRBJ1-4|17|TRBV7-6|-
TGTGCCAGCAGCTTGATCGAGAAGGGGGGCCGGGGTGAAAAACTGTTTTTT
CASSLIEKGGRGEKLFF
>many|TRBJ2-4|16|TRBV20-1|TRBD1
TGCAGTGCTACAGAGCTTGGACAGGGCCGCAAAAACATTCAGTACTTC
CSATELGQGRKNIQYF
>many|TRBJ1-1|13|TRBV5-5|TRBD1
TGTGCCAGCAGCCGGACAGGGTTCACTGAAGCTTTCTTT
CASSRTGFTEAFF
>-|TRBJ1-1|13|TRBV29-1|TRBD1
TGCAGCGGGGTGACAGGGCTTTACACTGAAGCTTTCTTT
CSGVTGLYTEAFF
>many|TRBJ2-3|14|TRBV20-1|TRBD2
TGCAGTGCTAGGGGAGCGGGGAACACAGATACGCAGTATTTT
CSARGAGNTDTQYF
>many|TRBJ2-5|15|TRBV5-1|-
TGCGCCAGCAGCTTAGGCCGGGGAATCCAAGAGACCCAGTACTTC
CASSLGRGIQETQYF
>many|TRBJ1-2|14|TRBV20-1|TRBD1
TGCAGTGCTTTAGGGGGCTTAGCTAACTATGGCTACACCTTC
CSALGGLANYGYTF
>many|TRBJ2-1|19|TRBV9|-
TGTGCCAGCAGCGCTGGGGGTCTGCTTGGGGGGGCGCGGTACAATGAGCAGTTCTTC
CASSAGGLLGGARYNEQFF